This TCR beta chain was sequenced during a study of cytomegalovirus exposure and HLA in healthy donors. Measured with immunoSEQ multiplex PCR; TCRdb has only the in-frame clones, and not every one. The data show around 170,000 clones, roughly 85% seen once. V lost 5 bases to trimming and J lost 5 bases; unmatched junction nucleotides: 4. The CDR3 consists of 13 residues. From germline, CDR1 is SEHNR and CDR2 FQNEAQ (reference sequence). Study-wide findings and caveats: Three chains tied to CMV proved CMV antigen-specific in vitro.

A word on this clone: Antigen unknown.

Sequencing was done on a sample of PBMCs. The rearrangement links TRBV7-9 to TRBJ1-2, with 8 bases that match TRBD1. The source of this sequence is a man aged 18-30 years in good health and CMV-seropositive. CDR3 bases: TGTGCCAGCAGCCGACAGGGGAGGTATGGCTACACCTTC. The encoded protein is CASSRQGRYGYTF.